The source of this TCR beta chain is a study of blood T cell repertoires in COVID-19. This table comes from immunoSEQ multiplex PCR, and its TCRdb copy is limited to in-frame clones, with some not included. There are roughly 91,000 clones in the sample; 84% occur only once, and around 2% lies in the top ten. With 6 bases removed from V and 0 bases from J, the gap between germline ends came to 7 bases. Germline V gene data show CDR1 as MDHEN and CDR2 as SYDVKM. The CDR3 consists of 13 residues. Sequencing was carried out using peripheral blood. The rearrangement links TRBV28 to TRBJ2-3, with a possible D match to TRBD1 (5 bases). This sequence originates from a man between 70 and 80 years old with active or convalescent COVID-19. CDR3 region: CASRGRSTDTQYF. The CDR3 DNA sequence: TGTGCCAGCAGGGGGCGAAGCACAGATACGCAGTATTTT.